The next 30 T cell receptor beta chains were all read from a single sample in a study of T cell repertoires in cytomegalovirus infection. TCRdb re-called the reads through MiXCR, storing one row per CDR3 protein. The repertoire holds about 920,000 distinct CDR3 sequences, approximately 31% seen once, with around 15% in the top ten. The antigens for these receptors are not known. The specimen was cultured CD8+ T cells from PBMCs, collected from culture after CMV antigen stimulation. These receptors were taken from a human donor in good health (CMV status not recorded). Some clones in this sample may be carry-over from other donors' samples.

This clonotype was counted between two and nine times. This chain links TRBV6-5 with TRBJ2-5; D gene uncertain. The germline V gene encodes CDR1 MNHEY and CDR2 SVGAGI. The CDR3 is made up of 13 amino acids. Trimming cost V 2 bases and J 1 base, with 5 bases left between them. The CDR3 DNA follows: TGTGCCAGCAGTTACAGATCCCAAGAGACCCAGTACTTC. Its protein product is CASSYRSQETQYF.

The V and J genes are TRBV20-1 and TRBJ2-7; the D gene could be TRBD1 or TRBD2 (5 bases each). The germline V gene has CDR1 DFQATT and CDR2 SNEGSKA (reference sequence). The CDR3 contains 12 residues. Between the trimmed V and J ends, which lost 3 bases and 2 bases, there was a span of 8 bases. This chain's CDR3 is CSARGDAYEQYF. For the CDR3, the DNA is TGCAGTGCTAGGGGGGACGCCTACGAGCAGTACTTC.

This clonotype has a count of ten or more. This chain joins TRBV7-8 and TRBJ1-1; D is undetermined. CDR1 and CDR2 from the germline V gene are SGHVS and FQNEAQ. Trimming took off 5 bases at V and 5 bases at J, with 6 bases between the two ends. CDR3 length: 11 residues. The CDR3 sequence is CASSPSTEAFF. Here the CDR3 DNA reads TGTGCCAGCAGCCCCTCGACTGAAGCTTTCTTT.

The V call is TRBV11-2, the J call TRBJ2-3; D possibly corresponds to TRBD2 (5 bases). Per the germline V gene, CDR1 is SGHAT and CDR2 is FQNNGV. This CDR3 has 15 amino acids. V dropped 2 bases and J dropped 2 bases, with 11 bases sitting between them. This CDR3 reads CASSLSGYPTDTQYF. CDR3 DNA: TGTGCCAGCAGCTTATCGGGGTACCCCACAGATACGCAGTATTTT.

This clonotype came up a few times. The chain has TRBV6-1 and TRBJ2-1; D not certain. V was shortened by 6 bases and J by 2 bases, with 11 bases between the two germline ends. CDR3 length: 14 residues. Per the germline V gene, CDR1 is MNHNS and CDR2 is SASEGT. CDR3 loop: CASSALKPYNEQFF. The CDR3 DNA reads as TGTGCCAGCAGCGCCCTAAAGCCCTACAATGAGCAGTTCTTC.

A few counts support this clonotype. The chain has TRBV2 and TRBJ2-1; no reliable D call. The germline CDR1 and CDR2 sequences are SNHLY and FYNNEI. The CDR3 loop spans 13 amino acids. With 4 bases removed from V and 4 bases from J, the gap between germline ends came to 8 bases. CDR3 protein: CASSVAAYNEQFF. CDR3 DNA: TGTGCCAGCAGTGTGGCAGCTTACAATGAGCAGTTCTTC.

This clonotype was recorded a few times. The chain recombines TRBV5-6 with TRBJ2-7; D gene uncertain. Germline V gives CDR1 SGHDT, CDR2 YYEEEE. Trimming shortened V by 0 bases and J by 2 bases, and 15 bases separated the two germline ends. The CDR3 length is 16 residues. CDR3 DNA sequence: TGTGCCAGCAGCTTGGAGGAGACTTACCTCACCTACGAGCAGTACGTC. It translates to CASSLEETYLTYEQYV.

This clonotype was found a few times. The chain carries TRBV2 and TRBJ1-2, with a possible D match to TRBD1 (5 bases). CDR1 is SNHLY, CDR2 FYNNEI, per germline. V was clipped by 10 bases and J by 2 bases, with 17 bases between them. There are 14 residues in the CDR3. As DNA, the CDR3 is TGTGCCATCCCGGGGGGTTATCGGAACTATGGCTACACCTTC. Its protein product is CAIPGGYRNYGYTF.

The V gene is TRBV15, the J gene TRBJ2-7; TRBD1 aligns across 10 bases. CDR3 length: 14 residues. The germline V gene has CDR1 LNHNV and CDR2 YYDKDF (reference sequence). V shed 6 bases, J shed 2 bases, and the junction held 4 bases outside the gene matches. The CDR3 region is CATSRTGGAYEQYV. CDR3 sequence (DNA): TGTGCCACCAGTCGGACAGGGGGAGCCTACGAGCAGTACGTC.

The V and J genes are TRBV10-3 and TRBJ2-3, with D perhaps matching TRBD2 (7 bases). The CDR3 runs 15 residues. Germline loops: CDR1 ENHRY, CDR2 SYGVKD. Trimming took 2 bases from V and 5 from J, leaving 14 bases between them. In DNA, the CDR3 is TGTGCCATCAGTGAGAACCGGGGGGCGGAAGATACGCAGTATTTT. It yields the protein CAISENRGAEDTQYF.

The chain combines TRBV29-1 with TRBJ2-2; D perhaps matches TRBD2 (6 bases). The CDR3 loop spans 11 amino acids. The V and J ends lost 6 bases and 7 bases respectively, with 9 bases between them. The germline V gene has CDR1 SQVTM and CDR2 ANQGSEA. The CDR3 bases are TGCAGCGTAGCGACTAGCGGGGAGCTGTTTTTT. This encodes CSVATSGELFF.

The chain uses TRBV7-6 and TRBJ1-2; no reliable D call. The length of the CDR3 is 15 residues. Germline values: CDR1 SGHVS, CDR2 FNYEAQ. V was cut by 5 bases and J by 0 bases, with 13 bases left in between. The CDR3 DNA follows: TGTGCCAGCAGCCTTCAAGGGAGGACTAACTATGGCTACACCTTC. Its protein product is CASSLQGRTNYGYTF.

The V gene is TRBV12-3 or TRBV12-4, the J gene TRBJ2-2, with D tentatively TRBD2 (5 bases). V was cut by 8 bases and J by 2 bases, with 15 bases left in between. The CDR3 sequence is 15 residues long. This chain's CDR3 is CASGVRTPNTGELFF. CDR3 DNA sequence: TGTGCCAGCGGAGTTAGGACTCCAAACACCGGGGAGCTGTTTTTT.

This clonotype was seen a handful of times. CDR3 coding DNA: TGTGCCAGCAGAGAGGGACAGGGTGCCTACGAGCAGTACTTC. Its protein is CASREGQGAYEQYF. The gene calls are TRBV12-3 or TRBV12-4 and TRBJ2-7; 9 nucleotides line up with TRBD1. V was clipped by 6 bases and J by 2 bases; unmatched bases: 5. The CDR3 loop spans 14 amino acids.

This clonotype has a handful of counts. V is TRBV12-5 and J is TRBJ1-3; 8 bases fit TRBD1. CDR1 and CDR2 (germline): LGHNT, FRNRAP. J gave up 2 bases and V 3 bases, and 12 bases lay outside the gene matches. The CDR3 is 18 amino acids. Here the CDR3 reads CASGFFLEGTGPGNTIYF. In DNA, the CDR3 is TGTGCTAGTGGTTTTTTCCTCGAAGGGACAGGTCCTGGAAACACCATATATTTT.

The rearrangement joins TRBV19 to TRBJ1-2; the D is unclear. V lost 2 bases and J 6 bases, leaving 10 bases between the germline ends. The CDR3 has 13 amino acids. Germline-derived CDR1 and CDR2 are LNHDA and SQIVND (reference sequence). This CDR3 is CASSIYPGDGYTF. In DNA, the CDR3 is TGTGCCAGTAGTATATATCCTGGGGATGGCTACACCTTC.

The chain couples TRBV12-3 or TRBV12-4 to TRBJ1-2, with D possibly TRBD1 on 6 matching bases. The CDR3 consists of 14 residues. Trimming stripped 5 bases from V and 6 bases from J, with 16 bases between. CDR3 DNA: TGTGCCAGCAGTACTTACACAGGGAGCAATGGCTACACCTTC. Protein: CASSTYTGSNGYTF.

This chain uses TRBV7-9 with TRBJ2-3; D possibly corresponds to TRBD2 (6 bases). The CDR3 runs to 15 residues. CDR1 SEHNR and CDR2 FQNEAQ come from the germline V gene (reference sequence). The ends were cut back, 5 bases at V and 0 bases at J, with 12 bases in the middle. The CDR3, as DNA: TGTGCCAGCAGCCCGCGGGACCACAGCACAGATACGCAGTATTTT. It encodes CASSPRDHSTDTQYF.

The V call is TRBV7-6, the J call TRBJ2-5; the match to TRBD2 covers 9 bases. The CDR3 length is 16 residues. Losses at the gene ends were 7 bases for V and 1 base for J; bases not matched to a gene: 10. Per germline, CDR1 SGHVS and CDR2 FNYEAQ. The CDR3 region has the DNA TGTGCCAGCACCATGAGCGGGGGGCGCCCCCAAGAGACCCAGTACTTC. It encodes CASTMSGGRPQETQYF.

The table lists this clonotype with a few counts. The chain links TRBV19 to TRBJ2-1, with D possibly matching TRBD2 (5 bases). Germline CDR1 LNHDA, CDR2 SQIVND (reference sequence). V was clipped by 6 bases and J by 9 bases, with 12 bases between them. This CDR3 has 12 amino acids. The CDR3 coding sequence is TGTGCCAGTAGCGTCCTAGCTACTGAGCAGTTCTTC. This codes for CASSVLATEQFF.

This clonotype has just a few counts. The V and J genes are TRBV9 and TRBJ1-1; a possible D gene is TRBD1 (5 bases). Trimming cost V 0 bases and J 5 bases, with 20 bases left between them. The germline gives CDR1 SGDLS, CDR2 YYNGEE. The CDR3 covers 17 residues. The CDR3 sequence: CASSVGNRPTGGTEAFF. CDR3 nucleotides: TGTGCCAGCAGCGTAGGAAACAGGCCCACCGGAGGGACTGAAGCTTTCTTT.

A word on this clonotype: This may come from a read error, since a much larger clone is one base off. Since the CDR3 does not end with the conserved phenylalanine or tryptophan, this likely comes from a read error. V usage is TRBV7-2 and J usage is TRBJ1-3; D possibly corresponds to TRBD1 (5 bases). V shed 3 bases and J shed 9 bases, with 12 bases lying between them. The germline gives CDR1 SGHTA, CDR2 FQGNSA. This CDR3 contains 13 residues. CDR3 in DNA: TGTGCCAGCAGCTTCCCGACAGACGGCACCATATATCTT. This gives the protein CASSFPTDGTIYL.

The V call is TRBV5-4, the J call TRBJ1-2, with D hard to call. The CDR3 contains 13 residues. Trimming left V 1 base short and J 3 bases short, with 7 bases between. Germline CDR1 SGHNT, CDR2 YYREEE (reference sequence). DNA of the CDR3: TGTGCCAGCAGCTTGCGCCTCTACTATGGCTACACCTTC. Encoded protein: CASSLRLYYGYTF.

This clonotype showed up just once. J is TRBJ2-1 and V is TRBV9; D is perhaps TRBD1 (6 bases). The CDR3 consists of 13 residues. V lost 4 bases and J 7 bases, leaving 12 bases between the germline ends. Germline lookup yields CDR1 SGDLS and CDR2 YYNGEE. DNA of the CDR3: TGTGCCAGCAGCCAAACAGGGAAGAATGAGCAGTTCTTC. Protein product: CASSQTGKNEQFF.

This chain joins TRBV6-5 and TRBJ2-3; 12 nucleotides agree with TRBD2. Losses at the gene ends were 4 bases for V and 5 bases for J; bases not matched to a gene: 7. This CDR3 region has 16 residues. Germline loops: CDR1 MNHEY, CDR2 SVGAGI. The CDR3 sequence is CASSWTSGVAVDTQYF. The CDR3 coding sequence is TGTGCCAGCAGTTGGACTAGCGGGGTGGCAGTAGATACGCAGTATTTT.

This clonotype appeared a few times. The chain employs TRBV5-1 and TRBJ2-3, with unresolved D. V was clipped by 0 bases and J by 4 bases, with 18 bases between them. This CDR3 is built from 17 residues. Germline V gives CDR1 SGHRS, CDR2 YFSETQ. CDR3 sequence (DNA): TGCGCCAGCAGCTTGGAGACCCCAAGAAGGTCCGCAGATACGCAGTATTTT. Its protein is CASSLETPRRSADTQYF. The entire variable domain, with the rest obtained from reference TRBV5-1 and TRBJ2-3, is as follows: KAGVTQTPRYLIKTRGQQVTLSCSPISGHRSVSWYQQTPGQGLQFLFEYFSETQRNKGNFPGRFSGRQFSNSRSEMNVSTLELGDSALYLCASSLETPRRSADTQYFGPGTRLTVL.

The rearrangement uses TRBV6-5 and TRBJ1-1, with D possibly matching TRBD1 (5 bases). CDR3 length: 14 amino acids. Germline V CDR1 and CDR2: MNHEY, SVGAGI. V gave up 0 bases and J gave up 4 bases, with 9 bases separating them. The CDR3 sequence: CASSYSTGPTEAFF. In nucleotides, the CDR3 is TGTGCCAGCAGTTACTCCACAGGTCCCACTGAAGCTTTCTTT.

V and J are TRBV27 and TRBJ2-1; 15 bases match TRBD2. Per germline, CDR1 MNHEY and CDR2 SMNVEV (reference sequence). This CDR3 has 19 residues. V lost 4 bases and J lost 6; bases outside the gene matches: 13. DNA for the CDR3: TGTGCCAGCAGTTCGTCAACCGGGACTAGCGGGGGGCCCGTCAATGAGCAGTTCTTC. Encoded protein: CASSSSTGTSGGPVNEQFF.

There are many counts of this clonotype. V gene TRBV7-8 combines with J gene TRBJ2-2; tentative D call: TRBD1 (6 bases). V shed 4 bases and J shed 0 bases, with 15 bases lying between them. Germline CDR1 reads SGHVS; CDR2 reads FQNEAQ. This CDR3 is built from 17 residues. The CDR3 bases are TGTGCCAGCAGCTATCCTCGACAGGCCGCGAACACCGGGGAGCTGTTTTTT. Protein sequence: CASSYPRQAANTGELFF.

CDR3 nucleotides: TGTGCCAGCAGCCAATTCGCGGGACCGAACTACGAGCAGTACTTC. It yields the protein CASSQFAGPNYEQYF. The V gene is TRBV3-1, the J gene TRBJ2-7, with D possibly TRBD2 on 6 matching bases. The CDR3 is made up of 15 amino acids. The germline V and J ends were trimmed by 2 bases and 3 bases, with 14 bases remaining between them. CDR1 and CDR2 from the germline V gene are LGHDT and YNNKEL (reference sequence).